Listed below are T cell receptor beta chains from one sample, sequenced in a study of beta chain features in type 1 diabetes. The method was immunoSEQ multiplex PCR; TCRdb's version includes in-frame clones alone and lacks a portion of them. The data hold some 900,000 clones, with 17% observed a single time. The sequencing sample was made of naive CD4+ T cells from blood. These TCRs come from a young woman in good health. The CDR3 runs from the conserved cysteine through the conserved F or W. D genes are given only for firm matches. A row's size may be missing; if present it is once, few, many or a size class.

>TRBV12-5|12|TRBD1|.|TRBJ2-3
TGTGCTAGTGGTCGGACAGGGAATACGCAGTATTTT
CASGRTGNTQYF
>TRBV2|14|.|few|TRBJ1-1
TGTGCCAGCAGTGAACAGGGAGGGGCCACTGAAGCTTTCTTT
CASSEQGGATEAFF
>TRBV18|17|.|.|TRBJ2-3
TGTGCCAGCTCACCACGAAGTAACAGGCGGAGCACAGATACGCAGTATTTT
CASSPRSNRRSTDTQYF
>TRBV28|14|.|.|TRBJ1-2
TGTGCCAGCAGTTCAACCGCCGGGAGAGATGGCTACACCTTC
CASSSTAGRDGYTF
>TRBV18|14|TRBD2|.|TRBJ2-4
TGTGCCAGCTCACCAGGGACTAGAGATGGCATTCAGTACTTC
CASSPGTRDGIQYF
>TRBV7-9|11|.|.|TRBJ2-7
TGTGCCAGCAGCATATGGGGGGAGCAGTACTTC
CASSIWGEQYF
>TRBV28|15|.|.|TRBJ2-5
TGTGCCAGCAGGCCCAGGTTGGGGGGCAGCAAGACCCAGTACTTC
CASRPRLGGSKTQYF
>TRBV7-2|14|.|few|TRBJ1-4
TGTGCCAGCAGCTTAACTGGGACCCGGGAAAAACTGTTTTTT
CASSLTGTREKLFF
>TRBV18|13|.|.|TRBJ1-4
TGTGCCAGCTCACAGCCGGGACACCCCAAACTGTTTTTT
CASSQPGHPKLFF
>TRBV7-9|16|TRBD1|few|TRBJ1-1
TGTGCCAGCAGCTTAGGCCGGGACAGGGATACGAACCGGGCTTTCTTT
CASSLGRDRDTNRAFF
>TRBV10-3|14|.|.|TRBJ2-7
TGTGCCATCAGTGATATGGGGAGCACCTACGAGCAGTACTTC
CAISDMGSTYEQYF
>TRBV15|14|.|few|TRBJ2-7
TGTGCCACCAGCAGCGACAACGGTCCCTACGAGCAGTACTTC
CATSSDNGPYEQYF
>TRBV7-9|15|.|.|TRBJ1-5
TGTGCCAGCAGCCGTGACAACGTAGAAACGGGGCCCCAGCATTTT
CASSRDNVETGPQHF
>TRBV18|15|.|.|TRBJ1-1
TGTGCCAGCTCACAACAAACAGGGATGAACACTGAAGCTTTCTTT
CASSQQTGMNTEAFF
>TRBV27|15|.|few|TRBJ2-1
TGTGCCAGCAGTCCGCGTGAGGATTTGCGCAATGAGCAGTTCTTC
CASSPREDLRNEQFF
>TRBV7-9|14|TRBD2|.|TRBJ2-7
TGTGCCAGCAGCCACGGACTAGAAACCTACGAGCAGTACTTC
CASSHGLETYEQYF
>TRBV11-2|18|TRBD2|.|TRBJ2-1
TGTGCCAGCAGAACCCAGGGTAGCGGGAGAGGGGAAAGGAATGAGCAGTTCTTC
CASRTQGSGRGERNEQFF
>TRBV9|15|.|few|TRBJ1-2
TGTGCCAGCAGCGTAGGCCTCACAGGGATCTATGGCTACACCTTC
CASSVGLTGIYGYTF
>TRBV4-2|16|TRBD2|.|TRBJ2-5
TGTGCCAGCAGCCAAGAGCGTCTAGCGGGAAGAGAGACCCAGTACTTC
CASSQERLAGRETQYF
>TRBV7-2|14|.|few|TRBJ1-4
TGTGCCAGCAGCTTAGGCAGTCATAATGAAAAACTGTTTTTT
CASSLGSHNEKLFF
>TRBV5-1|15|.|.|TRBJ1-1
TGCGCCAGCAGCTTGGCGGCAGGACTGGGGGCTGAAGCTTTCTTT
CASSLAAGLGAEAFF
>TRBV14|17|.|few|TRBJ2-2
TGTGCCAGCAGCCAATACGATGGAACAGTGTCCCCCGGGGAGCTGTTTTTT
CASSQYDGTVSPGELFF
>TRBV28|11|.|.|TRBJ2-7
TGTGCCAGCAGTTTATACGACGAGCAGTACTTC
CASSLYDEQYF
>TRBV15|13|.|.|TRBJ2-5
TGTGCCACCAGCAGGGGTTACCAAGAGACCCAGTACTTC
CATSRGYQETQYF
>TRBV5-1|14|TRBD1|few|TRBJ1-1
TGCGCCAGCAGCCAGGGACAGGTTAACACTGAAGCTTTCTTT
CASSQGQVNTEAFF
>TRBV27|15|.|few|TRBJ2-1
TGTGCCAGCAGTTTATCGAGAGGGTCCTACAATGAGCAGTTCTTC
CASSLSRGSYNEQFF
>TRBV6-6|15|TRBD2|.|TRBJ2-7
TGTGCCAGCAGTTACACTAGCGGAACTGCCTACGAGCAGTACTTC
CASSYTSGTAYEQYF
>TRBV28|14|.|many|TRBJ2-6
TGTGCCAGCAGATGGGGGCGTGGGGCCAACGTCCTGACTTTC
CASRWGRGANVLTF
>TRBV5-1|17|.|.|TRBJ2-6
TGCGCCAGCAGCTTGGGGACTCTCGTTACTGGGGCCAACGTCCTGACTTTC
CASSLGTLVTGANVLTF
>TRBV5-4|18|TRBD1|few|TRBJ2-6
TGTGCCAGCAGCTTCGGGACAGGGGCCACCTCTGGGGCCAACGTCCTGACTTTC
CASSFGTGATSGANVLTF
>TRBV9|15|.|.|TRBJ2-5
TGTGCCAGCAGCGTAGCTGGGGGGAGCCAAGAGACCCAGTACTTC
CASSVAGGSQETQYF
>TRBV6-1|15|TRBD1|.|TRBJ1-5
TGTGCCAGCAGTTCCACAGGGGAGAGTAATCAGCCCCAGCATTTT
CASSSTGESNQPQHF
>TRBV2|14|.|.|TRBJ2-7
TGTGCCAGCAGTTTACAGGGCTCCCCCTACGAGCAGTACTTC
CASSLQGSPYEQYF
>TRBV28|13|.|.|TRBJ2-3
TGTGCCAGCAGTTTTTCAGGGACAGATACGCAGTATTTT
CASSFSGTDTQYF
>TRBV6-6|13|.|.|TRBJ2-7
TGTGCCAGCAGTAAGCACCTCTCCTACGAGCAGTACTTC
CASSKHLSYEQYF
>TRBV7-2|15|.|.|TRBJ2-7
TGTGCCAGCAGCCTAAAGGGCCAGTTTTTCTACGAGCAGTACTTC
CASSLKGQFFYEQYF
>TRBV4-2|16|TRBD2|.|TRBJ2-1
TGTGCCAGCAGCCAAGGGGTAGCGGGAGGGCAGGATGAGCAGTTCTTC
CASSQGVAGGQDEQFF
>TRBV11-2|16|.|few|TRBJ2-7
TGTGCCAGCAGCGCAACCGGGACTGCCGGCTCCTACGAGCAGTACTTC
CASSATGTAGSYEQYF
>TRBV6-6|12|.|few|TRBJ2-1
TGTGCCAGCAGTTACCTTGGGCCCGAGCAGTTCTTC
CASSYLGPEQFF
>TRBV7-2|13|.|few|TRBJ2-1
TGTGCCAGCAGCTTACAACGCTACAATGAGCAGTTCTTC
CASSLQRYNEQFF
>TRBV29-1|12|TRBD1|.|TRBJ2-7
TGCAGCGTTCGGGACAGGGGAGACGAGCAGTACTTC
CSVRDRGDEQYF
>TRBV7-2|12|.|few|TRBJ2-3
TGTGCCAGCAGAGAGCTCACAGATACGCAGTATTTT
CASRELTDTQYF
>TRBV9|15|.|.|TRBJ2-1
TGTGCCAGCAGCGCTCTAATGCTTGGCGGAAATGAGCAGTTCTTC
CASSALMLGGNEQFF
>TRBV7-2|16|.|few|TRBJ2-2
TGTGCCAGCAGCTTAAGGGCAGCGCCTAACTCCGGGGAGCTGTTTTTT
CASSLRAAPNSGELFF
>TRBV7-9|13|.|.|TRBJ1-2
TGTGCCAGCAGCGTTACAACCGGGACCGCGGGGTCTTTC
CASSVTTGTAGSF
>TRBV9|20|TRBD1|.|TRBJ2-5
TGTGCCAGCAGCGTAGGAGAAGGGGGCGCGACTTTCGGCCTCCAAGAGACCCAGTACTTC
CASSVGEGGATFGLQETQYF
>TRBV7-3|17|TRBD2|.|TRBJ2-1
TGTGCCAGCAGCCTCCAACCGGGACTAGCCTCCTACAATGAGCAGTTCTTC
CASSLQPGLASYNEQFF
>TRBV6-6|13|.|.|TRBJ2-7
TGTGCCAGCAGACAGGGCCTCAACTACGAGCAGTACTTC
CASRQGLNYEQYF
>TRBV28|13|.|.|TRBJ2-5
TGTGCCAGCAGTTTTAACACCGGGGAGACCCAGTACTTC
CASSFNTGETQYF